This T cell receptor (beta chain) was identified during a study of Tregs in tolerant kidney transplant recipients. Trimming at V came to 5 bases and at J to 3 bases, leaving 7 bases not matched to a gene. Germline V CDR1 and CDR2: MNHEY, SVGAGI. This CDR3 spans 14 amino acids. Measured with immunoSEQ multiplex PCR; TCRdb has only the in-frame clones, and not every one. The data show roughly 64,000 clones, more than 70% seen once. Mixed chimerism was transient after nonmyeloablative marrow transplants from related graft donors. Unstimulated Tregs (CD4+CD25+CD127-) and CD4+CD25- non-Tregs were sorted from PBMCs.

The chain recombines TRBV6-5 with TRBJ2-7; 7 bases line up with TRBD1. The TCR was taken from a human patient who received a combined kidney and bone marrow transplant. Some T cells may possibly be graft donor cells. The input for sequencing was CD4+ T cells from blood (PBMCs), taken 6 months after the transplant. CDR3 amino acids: CASSRPGGHYEQYF. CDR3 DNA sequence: TGTGCCAGCAGTAGGCCAGGGGGACACTACGAGCAGTACTTC.